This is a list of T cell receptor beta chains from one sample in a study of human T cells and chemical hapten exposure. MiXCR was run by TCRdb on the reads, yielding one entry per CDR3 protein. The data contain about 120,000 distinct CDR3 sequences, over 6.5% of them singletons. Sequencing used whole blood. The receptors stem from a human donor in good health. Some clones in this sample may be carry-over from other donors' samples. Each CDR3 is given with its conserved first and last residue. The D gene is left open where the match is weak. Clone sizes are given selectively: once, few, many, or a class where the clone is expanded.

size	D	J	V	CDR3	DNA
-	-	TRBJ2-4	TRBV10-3	CAISESGVENIQYF	TGTGCCATCAGTGAATCAGGGGTTGAGAACATTCAGTACTTC
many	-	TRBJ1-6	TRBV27	CASTLRGSGSPLHF	TGTGCCAGCACCCTGAGGGGATCAGGATCACCCCTCCACTTT
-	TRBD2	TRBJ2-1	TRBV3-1	CASSPLAGGPNEQFF	TGTGCCAGCAGCCCTTTAGCGGGGGGGCCGAATGAGCAGTTCTTC
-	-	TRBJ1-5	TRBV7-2	CASSLGDPQPQHF	TGTGCCAGCAGCTTGGGCGACCCTCAGCCCCAGCATTTT
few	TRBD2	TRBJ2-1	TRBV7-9	CASIDSGSYNEQFF	TGTGCCAGCATTGATAGCGGGAGCTACAATGAGCAGTTCTTC
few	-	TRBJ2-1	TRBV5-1	CASSGNRESWDEQFF	TGCGCCAGCAGCGGTAACCGGGAGTCCTGGGATGAGCAGTTCTTC
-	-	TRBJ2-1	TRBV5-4	CASTRGSTGDEQFF	TGTGCCAGCACCCGAGGGTCTACCGGCGATGAGCAGTTCTTC
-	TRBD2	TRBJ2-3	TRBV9	CASSVVERGGTDTQYF	TGTGCCAGCAGCGTAGTGGAGCGGGGGGGCACAGATACGCAGTATTTT
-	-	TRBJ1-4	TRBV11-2	CTSSLAGTTFATNEKLFF	TGTACCAGCAGCTTAGCTGGGACCACGTTTGCAACTAATGAAAAACTGTTTTTT
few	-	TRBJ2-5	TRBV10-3	CAIRGGGEAQETQYF	TGTGCCATCAGAGGTGGAGGGGAGGCCCAAGAGACCCAGTACTTC
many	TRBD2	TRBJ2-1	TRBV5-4	CASSLDAGGPDEQFF	TGTGCCAGCAGCTTGGATGCGGGGGGGCCGGATGAGCAGTTCTTC
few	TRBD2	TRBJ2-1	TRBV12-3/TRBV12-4	CASSSTSGAYNEQFF	TGTGCCAGCAGTTCGACTAGCGGGGCCTACAATGAGCAGTTCTTC
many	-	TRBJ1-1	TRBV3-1	CASSQVDGEAFF	TGTGCCAGCAGCCAAGTGGATGGTGAAGCTTTCTTT
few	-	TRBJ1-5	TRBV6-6	CASNPGLAPNQPQHF	TGTGCCAGCAATCCGGGACTAGCCCCCAATCAGCCCCAGCATTTT
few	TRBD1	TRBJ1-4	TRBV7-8	CASSSRQGAIKEKLFF	TGTGCCAGCAGCTCCCGACAGGGGGCAATTAAAGAAAAACTGTTTTTT
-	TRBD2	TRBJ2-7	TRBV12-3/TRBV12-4	CASSLDIRGRRRYEQYF	TGTGCCAGCAGTTTAGATATCCGCGGGAGACGGCGCTACGAGCAGTACTTC
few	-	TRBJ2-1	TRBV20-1	CSAREVGNEQFF	TGCAGTGCTAGAGAGGTTGGGAATGAGCAGTTCTTC
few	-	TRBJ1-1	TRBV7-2	CASSFGGLDTEAFF	TGTGCCAGCAGCTTTGGGGGGTTGGACACTGAAGCTTTCTTT
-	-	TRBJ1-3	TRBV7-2	CASSFTGNSGNTIYF	TGTGCCAGCAGCTTTACCGGTAACTCTGGAAACACCATATATTTT
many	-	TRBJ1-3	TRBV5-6	CASSIAGKRNSGNTIYF	TGTGCCAGCAGCATTGCAGGGAAGCGGAACTCTGGAAACACCATATATTTT
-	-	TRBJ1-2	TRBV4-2	CASSRGQWGYTF	TGTGCCAGCAGCCGTGGACAGTGGGGCTACACCTTC
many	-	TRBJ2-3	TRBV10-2	CASSERGTDTQYF	TGCGCCAGCAGTGAGAGGGGCACAGATACGCAGTATTTT
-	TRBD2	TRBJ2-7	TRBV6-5	CAAGLAGIYEQYF	TGTGCCGCCGGACTAGCGGGAATCTACGAGCAGTACTTC
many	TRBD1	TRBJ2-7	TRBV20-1	CSARDGTAYEQYF	TGCAGTGCTAGAGACGGGACAGCCTACGAGCAGTACTTC
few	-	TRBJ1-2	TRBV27	CASSLFSGRGYTF	TGTGCCAGCAGTTTATTCTCGGGACGCGGCTACACCTTC
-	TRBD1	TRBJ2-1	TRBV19	CASSMRGDRGNEQFF	TGTGCCAGTAGTATGAGGGGGGACAGGGGCAATGAGCAGTTCTTC
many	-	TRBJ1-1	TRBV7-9	CASSYAPTASEAFF	TGTGCCAGCAGCTACGCCCCGACTGCATCTGAAGCTTTCTTT
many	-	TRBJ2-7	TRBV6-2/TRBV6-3	CASTPSFAGPAYEQYF	TGTGCCAGCACCCCGAGTTTCGCGGGACCCGCTTACGAGCAGTACTTC
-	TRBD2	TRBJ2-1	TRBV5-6	CASSWGVERGSSYNEQFF	TGTGCCAGCAGCTGGGGGGTCGAGCGGGGGAGCTCCTACAATGAGCAGTTCTTC
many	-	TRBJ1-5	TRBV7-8	CASSLGAVNQPQHF	TGTGCCAGCAGCTTAGGGGCCGTAAATCAGCCCCAGCATTTT
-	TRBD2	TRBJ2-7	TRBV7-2	CASSLANLAGDEQYF	TGTGCCAGCAGCTTAGCGAACCTAGCGGGGGACGAGCAGTACTTC